These 23 T cell receptor beta chains originate from one sample sequenced in a study of cytomegalovirus exposure and HLA in healthy donors. Primers: 60 Vbeta forward and 13 Jbeta reverse. Method: immunoSEQ multiplex PCR; TCRdb's copy keeps in-frame clones and lacks some. Seen here are fewer than 110,000 clones, around 75% observed once, and the top ten hold 8.5% to 12%. Source material: PBMCs. Source of these receptors: a man in his fifties or sixties in good health and CMV-seronegative.

This rearrangement joins TRBV30 to TRBJ1-6; 7 positions agree with TRBD1. V lost 3 bases to trimming and J lost 6 bases; unmatched junction nucleotides: 14. This CDR3 has 17 amino acids. Looked up from germline, CDR1 is GTSNPN and CDR2 is SVGIG (reference sequence). The CDR3 region has the DNA TGTGCCTGGAGCGCCCTTCCCCCGGGACAGTTTAATTCACCCCTCCACTTT. Its translation: CAWSALPPGQFNSPLHF.

This clone occurred a few times. The chain is built from TRBV5-1 and TRBJ2-3; the D gene is possibly TRBD1 (5 bases). CDR1 is SGHRS, CDR2 YFSETQ, per germline. Trimming shortened V by 2 bases and J by 0 bases, and 10 bases separated the two germline ends. The CDR3 spans 15 residues. CDR3 DNA sequence: TGCGCCAGCAGCTTCGCAGGGATAAGCACAGATACGCAGTATTTT. Translating gives CASSFAGISTDTQYF.

The chain has TRBV14 and TRBJ1-1, with D maybe TRBD1 (5 bases). The germline V and J ends were trimmed by 4 bases and 4 bases, with 19 bases remaining between them. The V gene's germline CDR1 is SGHDN and CDR2 FVKESK. There are 16 residues in the CDR3. The CDR3, as DNA: TGTGCCAGCAGCCCCACCAAAGCAGGGTTGGGCACTGAAGCTTTCTTT. Its protein is CASSPTKAGLGTEAFF. The whole variable domain, filled in from reference TRBV14 and TRBJ1-1, reads EAGVTQFPSHSVIEKGQTVTLRCDPISGHDNLYWYRRVMGKEIKFLLHFVKESKQDESGMPNNRFLAERTGGTYSTLKVQPAELEDSGVYFCASSPTKAGLGTEAFFGQGTRLTVV.

V and J are TRBV2 and TRBJ2-7; 7 nucleotides line up with TRBD1. Per the germline V gene, CDR1 is SNHLY and CDR2 is FYNNEI. The CDR3 sequence is 14 residues long. The ends lost 8 bases at V and 0 bases at J; junction bases unmatched: 7. The CDR3 DNA sequence: TGTGCCAGCTTACCCAGGGGGTCCTCCTACGAGCAGTACTTC. This encodes CASLPRGSSYEQYF.

The chain is built from TRBV7-9 and TRBJ2-4, with 7 bases identical to TRBD1. This CDR3 comprises 12 residues. V lost 4 bases to trimming and J lost 12 bases; unmatched junction nucleotides: 6. Per the germline V gene, CDR1 is SEHNR and CDR2 is FQNEAQ (reference sequence). CDR3 in DNA: TGTGCCAGCAGCTCGACAGGGTCCGGTCAGTACTTC. Its protein is CASSSTGSGQYF.

V usage is TRBV28 and J usage is TRBJ2-5; 13 positions match TRBD2. J was trimmed by 5 bases and V by 6 bases; bases with no gene match: 6. The CDR3 spans 15 residues. Germline lookup yields CDR1 MDHEN and CDR2 SYDVKM. In DNA form, the CDR3 reads TGTGCCAGCAGGGCGACTAGCGGGGGGCAGGAGACCCAGTACTTC. Its protein is CASRATSGGQETQYF.

This sequence joins TRBV6-5 and TRBJ2-5; no clear D. The end of the DNA fits TRBJ2-7 better, so the J call may be wrong. Germline-derived CDR1 and CDR2 are MNHEY and SVGAGI. CDR3 length: 11 residues. In nucleotides, the CDR3 is TGTGCCAGCAGTCTAAACTACGAGCAGTACTTC. This translates into CASSLNYEQYF.

This rearrangement joins TRBV7-2 to TRBJ2-5; 8 bases fit TRBD1. The J segment lost 5 bases and the V segment lost 4 bases, leaving 12 bases of the junction unmatched. This CDR3 comprises 16 residues. Germline assignment: CDR1 SGHTA and CDR2 FQGNSA. CDR3 region: CASSSSLQGARETQYF. DNA of the CDR3: TGTGCCAGCAGCTCATCTCTCCAGGGGGCGAGGGAGACCCAGTACTTC.

The chain is built from TRBV6-6 and TRBJ2-1, with TRBD1 identical over 7 bases. The CDR3 spans 16 residues. CDR1 is MNHNY, CDR2 SVGAGI, per germline (reference sequence). V lost 6 bases to trimming and J lost 1 base; unmatched junction nucleotides: 9. CDR3 loop: CASSSRGQVSYNEQFF. DNA for the CDR3: TGTGCCAGCAGCTCTAGGGGGCAGGTGTCCTACAATGAGCAGTTCTTC.

This clone appeared a single time. The chain has TRBV29-1 and TRBJ2-4; 12 bases agree with TRBD1. Germline V gene data show CDR1 as SQVTM and CDR2 as ANQGSEA. Unmatched junction bases numbered 6, after V lost 6 bases and J lost 0 bases. CDR3 size: 16 residues. CDR3 region: CSVTGTGGAAKNIQYF. The CDR3 DNA is TGCAGCGTCACCGGGACAGGGGGCGCAGCCAAAAACATTCAGTACTTC.

The chain carries TRBV19 and TRBJ1-5; D call uncertain. In germline, CDR1 is LNHDA, CDR2 SQIVND (reference sequence). This CDR3 spans 14 amino acids. The ends were cut back, 5 bases at V and 0 bases at J, with 8 bases in the middle. The CDR3 reads CASSAGNSNQPQHF. CDR3 nucleotide sequence: TGTGCCAGTAGTGCCGGGAATAGCAATCAGCCCCAGCATTTT.

The count of this clone is one. The chain couples TRBV30 to TRBJ2-3; possible D gene TRBD2, 6 bases. Germline V gives CDR1 GTSNPN, CDR2 SVGIG (reference sequence). V lost 6 bases, J lost 2 bases, and 18 bases lay in between. The CDR3 has 15 amino acids. The CDR3 region is CACLWRGSSTDTQYF. The CDR3 DNA sequence: TGTGCCTGCCTTTGGAGGGGATCCTCCACAGATACGCAGTATTTT.

This clone has only a few counts. The rearrangement uses TRBV6-1 and TRBJ1-5; TRBD1 might be the D (6 bases). The germline gives CDR1 MNHNS, CDR2 SASEGT. This CDR3 is 17 amino acids long. V was shortened by 2 bases and J by 7 bases, with 21 bases between the two germline ends. Written as DNA, the CDR3 is TGTGCCAGCAGTGAAATTCCCCCCTCGCAGGGGACACAGCCCCAGCATTTT. The encoded protein is CASSEIPPSQGTQPQHF.

The chain combines TRBV27 with TRBJ1-5; weak D call: TRBD1 (6 bases). V was clipped by 5 bases and J by 7 bases, with 15 bases between them. This CDR3 is built from 14 residues. The germline V gene has CDR1 MNHEY and CDR2 SMNVEV (reference sequence). This CDR3 reads CASSPSGGRQPQHF. The CDR3 bases are TGTGCCAGCAGTCCCAGTGGGGGCAGGCAGCCCCAGCATTTT.

The V and J genes are TRBV5-5 and TRBJ1-5, with a weak D call TRBD1 (6 bases). V gave up 1 base and J gave up 3 bases, with 11 bases separating them. Germline V gene sequence: CDR1 SGHKS, CDR2 YYEKEE (reference sequence). The length of the CDR3 is 15 residues. DNA of the CDR3: TGTGCCAGCAGCTTGCAGGGGAGACTCAATCAGCCCCAGCATTTT. Amino acids: CASSLQGRLNQPQHF.

This clone came up a few times. The junction does not match germline at one end; this may be a read error. The same CDR3 arises from other DNA sequences in this sample as well. This rearrangement joins TRBV7-7 to TRBJ2-3; TRBD1 matches at 9 bases. The germline CDR1 and CDR2 sequences are SSHAT and FNYEAQ (reference sequence). The CDR3 sequence is 15 residues long. CDR3 region: CASSSGTGRSDTQYF. The CDR3 DNA reads as TGTGCTAGCAGCTCCGGGACAGGGAGATCAGATACGCAGTATTTT.

The chain uses TRBV10-1 and TRBJ1-2; D ambiguous. The CDR3 is 17 amino acids. CDR1 is WNHNN, CDR2 SYGVQD, per germline (reference sequence). V was cut by 0 bases and J by 5 bases, with 19 bases left in between. The CDR3 protein is CASSESTLGQAPYGYTF. The CDR3 DNA is TGCGCCAGCAGTGAGTCGACTCTAGGTCAAGCCCCTTATGGCTACACCTTC.

The V call is TRBV19, the J call TRBJ2-5; possible D gene TRBD1, 6 bases. V lost 6 bases and J lost 5, with 16 bases in between. Per germline, CDR1 LNHDA and CDR2 SQIVND (reference sequence). This CDR3 region has 14 residues. The CDR3, as DNA: TGTGCCAGTAGGCCCAACAGGGATGCGGAGACCCAGTACTTC. This sequence encodes CASRPNRDAETQYF.

J is TRBJ2-5 and V is TRBV18; D is unresolved. Germline CDR1 reads KGHSH; CDR2 reads LQKENI. The CDR3 is made up of 13 amino acids. V was pared by 3 bases and J by 5 bases, with 10 bases between. The CDR3 sequence is CASSPGLQETQYF. In DNA, the CDR3 is TGTGCCAGCTCACCTGGGCTCCAGGAGACCCAGTACTTC.

The rearrangement joins TRBV9 to TRBJ1-1, with TRBD1 identical over 7 bases. Germline-derived CDR1 and CDR2 are SGDLS and YYNGEE. The CDR3 is 14 residues long. With 4 bases clipped from V and 4 bases from J, the junction kept 7 bases outside the gene matches. The chain's CDR3 is CASSLTGVGTEAFF. CDR3 sequence (DNA): TGTGCCAGCAGCTTAACAGGGGTGGGCACTGAAGCTTTCTTT. The complete variable domain, with remaining parts taken from reference TRBV9 and TRBJ1-1, reads DSGVTQTPKHLITATGQRVTLRCSPRSGDLSVYWYQQSLDQGLQFLIQYYNGEERAKGNILERFSAQQFPDLHSELNLSSLELGDSALYFCASSLTGVGTEAFFGQGTRLTVV.

V is TRBV6-5 and J is TRBJ1-5; D not resolved. Per the germline V gene, CDR1 is MNHEY and CDR2 is SVGAGI. V was trimmed by 5 bases and J by 2 bases, leaving 7 bases between them. The CDR3 length is 13 residues. CDR3 bases: TGTGCCAGCAGTGAAGCGGGCAATCAGCCCCAGCATTTT. Its protein product is CASSEAGNQPQHF.

V and J are TRBV18 and TRBJ2-7, with a possible D match to TRBD1 (5 bases). The germline V and J ends were trimmed by 6 bases and 4 bases, with 22 bases remaining between them. Germline V lookup: CDR1 KGHSH, CDR2 LQKENI. There are 16 residues in the CDR3. CDR3 protein: CASSPLFRGDEYEQYF. As DNA, the CDR3 is TGTGCCAGCTCTCCCCTTTTTAGGGGTGATGAATACGAGCAGTACTTC.

This chain joins TRBV4-1 and TRBJ2-4; D gene unclear. CDR1 is MGHRA and CDR2 is YSYEKL in the germline V gene. The CDR3 has 18 residues. V lost 4 bases and J lost 1, with 20 bases in between. The CDR3, as DNA: TGCGCCAGCAGCCCAAAGGCCCTAAATGAGGAGGCCAAAAACATTCAGTACTTC. This translates into CASSPKALNEEAKNIQYF.